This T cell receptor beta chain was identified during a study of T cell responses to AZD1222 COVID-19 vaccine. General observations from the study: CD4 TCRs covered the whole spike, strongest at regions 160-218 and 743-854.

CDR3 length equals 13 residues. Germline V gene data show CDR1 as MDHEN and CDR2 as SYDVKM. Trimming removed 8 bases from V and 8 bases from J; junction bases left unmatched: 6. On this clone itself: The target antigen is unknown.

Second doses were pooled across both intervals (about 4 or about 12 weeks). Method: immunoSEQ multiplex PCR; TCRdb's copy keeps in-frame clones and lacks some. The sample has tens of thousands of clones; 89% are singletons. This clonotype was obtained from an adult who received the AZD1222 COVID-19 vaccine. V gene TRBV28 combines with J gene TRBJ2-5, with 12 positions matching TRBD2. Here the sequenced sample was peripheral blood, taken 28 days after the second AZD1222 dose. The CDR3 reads CASGLAGPGTQYF. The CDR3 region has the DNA TGTGCCAGCGGACTAGCGGGACCAGGTACCCAGTACTTC. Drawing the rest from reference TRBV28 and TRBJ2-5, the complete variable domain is DVKVTQSSRYLVKRTGEKVFLECVQDMDHENMFWYRQDPGLGLRLIYFSYDVKMKEKGDIPEGYSVSREKKERFSLILESASTNQTSMYLCASGLAGPGTQYFGPGTRLLVL.